The T cell receptor (beta chain) described here comes from a study of human thymus T cells. The V end was cut by 5 bases, the J end by 5 bases, with 15 bases between. CDR3 length: 14 residues. Looked up from germline, CDR1 is SGHVS and CDR2 is FNYEAQ. Only in-frame clones appear in the TCRdb table, and some are missing; sequencing was by immunoSEQ multiplex PCR. The data contain some 40,000 clones, 85% to 95% of them singletons. Study-level points and caveats: In thymic and blood repertoires alike, V and J usage looked biased.

No fixed cell number was used; all available blood leukocytes supplied DNA. With respect to this clone: Its antigen is unknown.

The sequence was collected from a boy in the first two years of life with a congenital heart defect but otherwise immunologically healthy. Sequencing was performed on blood. The rearrangement uses TRBV7-6 and TRBJ2-5; D may be TRBD1 (6 bases). The CDR3 reads CASSPTTGSETQYF. As DNA, the CDR3 is TGTGCCAGCAGCCCGACGACAGGTTCGGAGACCCAGTACTTC.